This TCR beta chain was sequenced in a study of metastatic and nonmetastatic thyroid tumors. Study-level background: Blood and tumor or nodule tissue repertoires from malignant and benign thyroid patients were compared.

Treatment of any kind had been given to no patient before thyroid surgery. This clone was observed at least ten times. The antigen is unknown. The germline CDR1 and CDR2 sequences are DFQATT and SNEGSKA (reference sequence). The V end lost 2 bases, the J end lost 4 bases, and 14 bases lay between the germline ends. CDR3 length equals 14 residues. Study-wide findings and caveats: It was reported that TCR beta diversity was significantly higher in malignant thyroid tumors than benign nodules, in blood and tumor.

Original data processing: Building a distant-metastasis classifier for papillary thyroid cancer drew on CDR3 differences across clinicopathological groups. MiXCR reprocessed the PCR reads for TCRdb. The V and J calls come from TCRdb's annotation, not from the publication. This sample yields some 54,000 clones, of which approximately 19% are seen a single time; about 3% belongs to the top ten. The TCR was taken from a female donor with papillary thyroid cancer or a benign thyroid nodule (not recorded which). Some clones in this sample may be carry-over from other donors' samples. Sequencing was carried out using blood. This sequence joins TRBV20-1 and TRBJ1-2; the D gene is possibly TRBD1 (5 bases). The CDR3 DNA follows: TGCAGTGCTAGAAAGGCGTGGAGGGGCTATGGCTACACCTTC. Its protein is CSARKAWRGYGYTF.